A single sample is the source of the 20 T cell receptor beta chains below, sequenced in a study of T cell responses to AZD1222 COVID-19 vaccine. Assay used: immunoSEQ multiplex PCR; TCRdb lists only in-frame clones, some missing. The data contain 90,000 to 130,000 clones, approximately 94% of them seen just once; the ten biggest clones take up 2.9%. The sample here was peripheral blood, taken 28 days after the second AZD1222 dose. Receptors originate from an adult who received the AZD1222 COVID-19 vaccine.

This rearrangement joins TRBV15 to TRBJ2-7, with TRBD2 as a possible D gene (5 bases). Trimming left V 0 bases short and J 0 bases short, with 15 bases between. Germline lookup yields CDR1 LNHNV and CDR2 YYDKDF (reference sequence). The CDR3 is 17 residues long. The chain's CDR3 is CATSREMRGLSSYEQYF. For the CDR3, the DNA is TGTGCCACCAGCAGAGAAATGAGAGGACTTAGCTCCTACGAGCAGTACTTC.

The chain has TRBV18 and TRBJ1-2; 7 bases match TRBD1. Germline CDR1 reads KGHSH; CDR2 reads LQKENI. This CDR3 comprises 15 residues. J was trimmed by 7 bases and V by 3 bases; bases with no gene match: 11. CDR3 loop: CASSPPTGKGAGYTF. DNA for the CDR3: TGTGCCAGCTCACCCCCGACAGGGAAGGGAGCTGGCTACACCTTC.

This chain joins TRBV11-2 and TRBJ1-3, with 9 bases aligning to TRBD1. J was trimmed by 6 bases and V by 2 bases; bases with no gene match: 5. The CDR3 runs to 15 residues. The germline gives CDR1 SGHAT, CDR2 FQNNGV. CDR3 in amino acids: CASSLSGTGKNTIYF. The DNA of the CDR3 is TGTGCCAGCAGCTTAAGCGGGACAGGGAAAAACACCATATATTTT.

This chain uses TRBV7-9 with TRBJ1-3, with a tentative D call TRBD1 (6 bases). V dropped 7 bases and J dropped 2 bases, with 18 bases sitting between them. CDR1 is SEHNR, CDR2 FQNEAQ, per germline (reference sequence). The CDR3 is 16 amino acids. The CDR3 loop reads CASTQGSPYTGNTIYF. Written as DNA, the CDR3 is TGTGCCAGCACCCAGGGGTCTCCGTATACTGGAAACACCATATATTTT.

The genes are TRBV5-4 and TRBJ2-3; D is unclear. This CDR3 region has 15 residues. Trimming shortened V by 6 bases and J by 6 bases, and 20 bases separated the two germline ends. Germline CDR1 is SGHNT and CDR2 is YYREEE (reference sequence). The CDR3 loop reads CASMLDEIMTDTQYF. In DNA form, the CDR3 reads TGTGCCAGCATGCTGGACGAGATAATGACGGATACGCAGTATTTT.

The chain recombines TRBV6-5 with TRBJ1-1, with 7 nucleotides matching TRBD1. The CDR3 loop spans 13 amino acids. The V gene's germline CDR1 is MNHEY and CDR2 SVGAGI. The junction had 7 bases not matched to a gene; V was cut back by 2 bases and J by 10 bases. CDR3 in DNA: TGTGCCAGCAGTTACCCACAGGGGATGACAGCTTTCTTT. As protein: CASSYPQGMTAFF.

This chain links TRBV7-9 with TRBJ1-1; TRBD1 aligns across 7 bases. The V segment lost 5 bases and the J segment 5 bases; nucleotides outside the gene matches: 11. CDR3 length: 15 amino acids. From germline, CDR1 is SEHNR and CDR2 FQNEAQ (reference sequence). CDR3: CASSPSRGGVTEAFF. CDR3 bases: TGTGCCAGCAGCCCCAGTAGAGGGGGCGTAACTGAAGCTTTCTTT.

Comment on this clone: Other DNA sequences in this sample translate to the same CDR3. The DNA for the CDR3 is TGTGCCAGCTCACCAGACAGGGACGGGCAGCCCCAGCATTTT. Its protein is CASSPDRDGQPQHF. This sequence joins TRBV18 and TRBJ1-5; TRBD1 agrees at 7 bases. The ends lost 2 bases at V and 7 bases at J; junction bases unmatched: 5. The CDR3 sequence is 14 residues long. Germline CDR1 KGHSH, CDR2 LQKENI.

The CDR3 protein is CATSRDEGGRAREQFF. CDR3 DNA: TGTGCCACCAGCAGAGATGAGGGCGGGAGGGCCAGAGAGCAGTTCTTC. The chain has TRBV15 and TRBJ2-1; 9 bases agree with TRBD2. In germline, CDR1 is LNHNV, CDR2 YYDKDF (reference sequence). This CDR3 comprises 16 residues. The trim removed 0 bases at V and 10 bases at J, leaving 10 bases unmatched. Together with reference TRBV15 and TRBJ2-1, the CDR3 gives the full variable domain: DAMVIQNPRYQVTQFGKPVTLSCSQTLNHNVMYWYQQKSSQAPKLLFHYYDKDFNNEADTPDNFQSRRPNTSFCFLDIRSPGLGDTAMYLCATSRDEGGRAREQFFGPGTRLTVL.

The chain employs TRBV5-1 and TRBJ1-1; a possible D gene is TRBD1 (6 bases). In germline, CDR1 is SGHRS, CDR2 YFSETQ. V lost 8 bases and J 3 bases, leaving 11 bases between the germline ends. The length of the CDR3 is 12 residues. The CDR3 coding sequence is TGCGCCAGGACTGGACAGTACACTGAAGCTTTCTTT. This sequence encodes CARTGQYTEAFF.

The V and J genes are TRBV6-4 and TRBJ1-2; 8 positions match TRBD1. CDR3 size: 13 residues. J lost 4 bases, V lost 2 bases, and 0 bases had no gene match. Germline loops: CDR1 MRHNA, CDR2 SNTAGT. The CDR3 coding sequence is TGTGCCAGCAGTGACGACAGGGGCTATGGCTACACCTTC. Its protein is CASSDDRGYGYTF.

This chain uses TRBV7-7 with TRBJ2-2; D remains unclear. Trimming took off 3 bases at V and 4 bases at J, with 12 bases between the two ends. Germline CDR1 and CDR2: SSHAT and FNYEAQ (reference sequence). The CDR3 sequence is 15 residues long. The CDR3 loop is CASSFRKLGTGELFF. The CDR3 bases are TGTGCCAGCAGCTTCAGGAAGTTAGGCACCGGGGAGCTGTTTTTT.

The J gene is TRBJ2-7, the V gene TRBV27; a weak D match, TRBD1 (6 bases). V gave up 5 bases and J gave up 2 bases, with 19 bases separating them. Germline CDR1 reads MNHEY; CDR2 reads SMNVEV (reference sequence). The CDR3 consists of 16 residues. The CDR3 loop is CASSLIQGPNPYEQYF. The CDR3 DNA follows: TGTGCCAGCAGTCTGATACAGGGACCTAACCCCTACGAGCAGTACTTC.

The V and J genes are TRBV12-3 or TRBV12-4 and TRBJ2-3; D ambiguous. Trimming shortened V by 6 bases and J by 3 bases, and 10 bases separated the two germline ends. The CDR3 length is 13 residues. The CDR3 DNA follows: TGTGCCAGCAGCTTGGTTATGACAGATACGCAGTATTTT. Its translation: CASSLVMTDTQYF.

CDR3 DNA: TGTGCCAGCAGTCCCCTGGCGGCAGCCACCGGGGAGCTGTTTTTT. It translates to CASSPLAAATGELFF. V and J are TRBV27 and TRBJ2-2; D uncertain. V lost 5 bases and J 4 bases, leaving 14 bases between the germline ends. This CDR3 contains 15 residues. The germline V gene has CDR1 MNHEY and CDR2 SMNVEV (reference sequence).

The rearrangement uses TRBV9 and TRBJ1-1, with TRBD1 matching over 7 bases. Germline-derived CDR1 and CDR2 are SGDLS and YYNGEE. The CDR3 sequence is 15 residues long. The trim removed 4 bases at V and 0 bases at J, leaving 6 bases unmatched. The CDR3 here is CASSQTGAMNTEAFF. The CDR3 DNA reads TGTGCCAGCAGCCAAACAGGGGCCATGAACACTGAAGCTTTCTTT.

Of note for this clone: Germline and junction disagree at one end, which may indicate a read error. The CDR3 DNA is TGTGCCAGCAGACAGAGGGACAGGGGCAACCAGCCCCAGCATTTT. This encodes CASRQRDRGNQPQHF. The rearrangement links TRBV6-5 to TRBJ1-5; 10 bases are shared with TRBD1. CDR3 length: 15 amino acids. Germline V lookup: CDR1 MNHEY, CDR2 SVGAGI.

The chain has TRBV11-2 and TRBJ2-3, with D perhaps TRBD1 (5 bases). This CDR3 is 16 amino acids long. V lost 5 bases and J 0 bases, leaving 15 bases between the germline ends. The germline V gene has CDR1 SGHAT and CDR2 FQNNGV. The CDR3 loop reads CASSGNRLSSTDTQYF. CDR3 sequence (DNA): TGTGCCAGCAGCGGTAACAGGTTGTCTAGCACAGATACGCAGTATTTT.

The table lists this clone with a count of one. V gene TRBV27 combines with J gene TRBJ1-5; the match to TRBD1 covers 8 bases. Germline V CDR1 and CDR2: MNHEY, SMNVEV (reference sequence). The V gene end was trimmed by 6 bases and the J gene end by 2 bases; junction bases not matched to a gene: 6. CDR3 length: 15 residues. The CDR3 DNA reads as TGTGCCAGCAGCCCGGACAGGGTAGGCAATCAGCCCCAGCATTTT. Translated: CASSPDRVGNQPQHF.

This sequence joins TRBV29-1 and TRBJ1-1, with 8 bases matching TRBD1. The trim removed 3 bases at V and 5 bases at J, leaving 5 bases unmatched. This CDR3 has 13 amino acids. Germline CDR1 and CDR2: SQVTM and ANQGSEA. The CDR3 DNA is TGCAGCGTTGATAGTACAGGGGGAACTGAAGCTTTCTTT. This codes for CSVDSTGGTEAFF.